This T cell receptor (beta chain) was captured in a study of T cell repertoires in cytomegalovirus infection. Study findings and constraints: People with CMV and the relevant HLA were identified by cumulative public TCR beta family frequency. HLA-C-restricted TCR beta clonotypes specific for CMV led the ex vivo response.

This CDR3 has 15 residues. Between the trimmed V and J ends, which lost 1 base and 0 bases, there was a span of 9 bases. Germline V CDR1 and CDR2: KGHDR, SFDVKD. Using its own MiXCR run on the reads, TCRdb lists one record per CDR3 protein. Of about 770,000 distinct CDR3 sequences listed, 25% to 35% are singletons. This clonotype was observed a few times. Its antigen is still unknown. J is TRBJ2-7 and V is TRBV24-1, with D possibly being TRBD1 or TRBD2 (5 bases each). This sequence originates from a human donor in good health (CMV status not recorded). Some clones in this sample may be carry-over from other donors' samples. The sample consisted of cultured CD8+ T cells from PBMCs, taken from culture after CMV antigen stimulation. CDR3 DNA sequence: TGTGCCACCAGTGATTTTGGGACGTACTCCTACGAGCAGTACTTC. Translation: CATSDFGTYSYEQYF.